The T cell receptor (beta chain) under discussion was sequenced for a study of control samples from healthy donors and cancer patients (dated by TCRdb to about 2020). A remark on this clone: There is no known antigen for this receptor. There are no base qualities to consult, and no much larger clone falls within one base.

Trimming takes 3 bases from V and 4 bases from J, and the germline ends sit 19 bases apart. From its cysteine to its phenylalanine, the CDR3 spans 16 amino acids. Left in the record is the CDR3 DNA by itself, 48 bases read in frame from the first base. CDR1 and CDR2, per the germline V gene (reference sequence), are SGHNT and YYREEE. The protocol used for the library was the immunoSEQ multiplex PCR assay. Drawn from immuneACCESS, this table holds only the in-frame rearrangements with V and J called that TCRdb kept. Clones are partly lost; checked studies trace under half to an unresolved V gene and leave the rest unexplained. This sample comprises tens of thousands of clones, 80% to 95% of them detected only once. The ten largest clones represent around 0.91% of the sample.

Sequencing input: PBMCs. This receptor was obtained from a man aged 25 to 45 with colorectal cancer. The V gene is TRBV5-4 and the J gene is TRBJ2-5, with no confidently assigned D gene. CDR3 sequence: CASSSYQSGVGETQYF. The nucleotides are TGTGCCAGCAGCTCCTACCAGAGTGGGGTAGGAGAGACCCAGTACTTC.